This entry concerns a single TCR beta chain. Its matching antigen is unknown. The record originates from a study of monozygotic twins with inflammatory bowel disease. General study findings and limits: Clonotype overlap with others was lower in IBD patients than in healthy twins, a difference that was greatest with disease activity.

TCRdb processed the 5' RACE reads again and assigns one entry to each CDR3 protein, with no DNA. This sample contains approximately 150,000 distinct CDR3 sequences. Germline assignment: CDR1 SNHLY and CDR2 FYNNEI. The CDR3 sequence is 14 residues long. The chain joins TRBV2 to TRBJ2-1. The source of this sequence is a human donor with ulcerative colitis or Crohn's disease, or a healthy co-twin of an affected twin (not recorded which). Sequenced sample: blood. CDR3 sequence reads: CASSAGGLYNEQFF. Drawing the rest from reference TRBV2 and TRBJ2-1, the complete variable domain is EPEVTQTPSHQVTQMGQEVILRCVPISNHLYFYWYRQILGQKVEFLVSFYNNEISEKSEIFDDQFSVERPDGSNFTLKIRSTKLEDSAMYFCASSAGGLYNEQFFGPGTRLTVL.